The subject of this entry is one T cell receptor (beta chain). As yet, its antigen is unknown. The sample originates from a study of T cell responses to AZD1222 COVID-19 vaccine. Study observations and caveats: Mapped onto spike, vaccine-associated CD4 TCRs spanned it and were dominant at 160-218 and 743-854. Reports indicate that nearly half of spike-specific TCRs are directed at unmutated variant regions.

Method: immunoSEQ multiplex PCR; TCRdb's copy keeps in-frame clones and lacks some. The repertoire holds roughly 24,000 clones, with about 90% as singletons. CDR3 length equals 15 residues. Germline V gene sequence: CDR1 SGDLS, CDR2 YYNGEE. Trimming stripped 3 bases from V and 0 bases from J, with 12 bases between. Sample: peripheral blood, taken 28 days after the second AZD1222 dose. This chain connects TRBV9 to TRBJ1-2; D uncertain. This clonotype originated in an adult who received the AZD1222 COVID-19 vaccine. The CDR3 is CASSASLEANYGYTF. In DNA, the CDR3 is TGTGCCAGCAGCGCGTCTCTTGAAGCTAACTATGGCTACACCTTC.